The 2 T cell receptor beta chains given below trace back to one sample, sequenced in a study of blood T cell repertoires in COVID-19. Generated by immunoSEQ multiplex PCR, the TCRdb table keeps only in-frame clones and is missing some. The repertoire consists of fewer than 200,000 clones, with approximately 78% occurring once and the leading ten covering around 16%. Material for sequencing was PBMCs or T cells enriched from blood (not recorded which). The origin of the receptors is a woman aged 45-59 years who had recovered from COVID-19.

This clone was counted once. V is TRBV28 and J is TRBJ2-3; the D gene is possibly TRBD1 (6 bases). Germline values: CDR1 MDHEN, CDR2 SYDVKM. The CDR3 spans 15 residues. With 5 bases removed from V and 1 base from J, the gap between germline ends came to 13 bases. The CDR3: CASSQGGPGTDTQYF. CDR3 coding DNA: TGTGCCAGCAGTCAAGGGGGTCCGGGCACAGATACGCAGTATTTT.

The chain combines TRBV21-1 with TRBJ2-3; TRBD2 is taken as the D call from the table, unchecked against the DNA. TRBV21-1 is a listed pseudogene. The CDR3 runs 12 residues. CDR3 loop: CASSNFRDTQYF. DNA for the CDR3: TGTGCCAGCAGCAACTTCCGAGATACGCAGTATTTT.